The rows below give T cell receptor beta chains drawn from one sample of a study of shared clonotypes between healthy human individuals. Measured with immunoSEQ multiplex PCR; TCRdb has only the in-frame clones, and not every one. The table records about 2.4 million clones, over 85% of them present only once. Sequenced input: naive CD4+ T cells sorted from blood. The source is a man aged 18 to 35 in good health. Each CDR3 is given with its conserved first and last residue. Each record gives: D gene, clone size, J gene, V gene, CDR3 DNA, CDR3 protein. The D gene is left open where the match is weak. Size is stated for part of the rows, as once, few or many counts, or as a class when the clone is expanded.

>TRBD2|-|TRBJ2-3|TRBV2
TGTGCCAGCAGGCGGGGGGCGGGCACAGATACGCAGTATTTT
CASRRGAGTDTQYF
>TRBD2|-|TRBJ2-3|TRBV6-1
TGTGCCAGCAGTGTGGGGGGGTTTGGAGCGGTTAGCACAGATACGCAGTATTTT
CASSVGGFGAVSTDTQYF
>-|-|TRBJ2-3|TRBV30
TGTGCCTGGAGTGTAGATTGGGGGACAGATACGCAGTATTTT
CAWSVDWGTDTQYF
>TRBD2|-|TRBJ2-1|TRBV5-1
TGCGCCAGCAGGCTAGCGGAAGCCTACAATGAGCAGTTCTTC
CASRLAEAYNEQFF
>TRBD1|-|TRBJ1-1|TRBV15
TGTGCCACCAGCAGAGATAACCGAGCCGGGACAGGGATCACTGAAGCTTTCTTT
CATSRDNRAGTGITEAFF
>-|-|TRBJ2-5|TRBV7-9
TGTGCCAGCAGCTTACTAGCGAAAAACCAAGAGACCCAGTACTTC
CASSLLAKNQETQYF
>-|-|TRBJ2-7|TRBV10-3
TGTGCCATCACCCGGACAAGGTCCGAGCAGTACTTC
CAITRTRSEQYF
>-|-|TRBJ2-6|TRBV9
TGTGCCAGCAGCCCAGAAATGGGGGTCGGGGCCAACGTCCTGACTTTC
CASSPEMGVGANVLTF
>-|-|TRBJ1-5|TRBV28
TGTGCCAGCAGTTTCGGGGGCCTTAGCGCTTTGCAGCCCCAGCATTTT
CASSFGGLSALQPQHF
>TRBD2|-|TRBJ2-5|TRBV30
TGTGCCTGGAGTGCCCGGGGGGTTGAGACCCAGTACTTC
CAWSARGVETQYF
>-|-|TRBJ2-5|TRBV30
TGTGCCTGGAGCCCCCGGGGGGAGACCCAGTACTTC
CAWSPRGETQYF
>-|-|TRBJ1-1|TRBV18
TGTGCCAGCTCGACAGGAGGGGCTGAAGCTTTCTTT
CASSTGGAEAFF
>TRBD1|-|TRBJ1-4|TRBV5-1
TGCGCCAGCGGGGACAGGAGTAATGAAAAACTGTTTTTT
CASGDRSNEKLFF
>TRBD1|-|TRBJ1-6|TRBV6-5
TGTGCCAGCAGTTACGTGGGACAGGAGAAGTCACCCCTCCACTTT
CASSYVGQEKSPLHF
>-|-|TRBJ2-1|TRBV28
TGTGCCAGCAGTCCCCCAACGCTCTACAATGAGCAGTTCTTC
CASSPPTLYNEQFF
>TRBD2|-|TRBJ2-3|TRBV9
TGTGCCAGCAGCGTACTCGGCGGGAGTGCAGATACGCAGTATTTT
CASSVLGGSADTQYF
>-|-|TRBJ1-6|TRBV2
TGTGCCAGCAGTAGTGGTCAGTCCTATAATTCACCCCTCCACTTT
CASSSGQSYNSPLHF
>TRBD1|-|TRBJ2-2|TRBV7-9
TGTGCCAGCAGCTCTGACAGGGGGTTGCTGTTTTTT
CASSSDRGLLFF
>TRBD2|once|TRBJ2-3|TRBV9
TGTGCCAGTTGTGGAGCGGGAGGCCCGCAGGATACGCAGTATTTT
CASCGAGGPQDTQYF
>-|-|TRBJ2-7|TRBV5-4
TGTGCCAGCAGCTTAGCGGCGGTGGGGGAGCAGTACTTC
CASSLAAVGEQYF
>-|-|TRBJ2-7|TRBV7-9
TGTGCCAGCAGCTTATGGACGGGCGAGCAGTACTTC
CASSLWTGEQYF
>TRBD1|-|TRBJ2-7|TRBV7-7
TGTGCTAGCAGCAAAGGACAGGGTCGGGAGCAGTACTTC
CASSKGQGREQYF
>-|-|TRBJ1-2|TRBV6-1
TGTGCCAGCAGTGAAAAGGGAGCCTACACCTTC
CASSEKGAYTF
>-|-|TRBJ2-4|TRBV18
TGTGCCAGCTCACCTTTAACGGGAGGATCCAGGGGGAACATTCAGTACTTC
CASSPLTGGSRGNIQYF
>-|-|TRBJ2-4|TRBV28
TGTGCCAGCAGTGCATCCCAGGGGAAAAACATTCAGTACTTC
CASSASQGKNIQYF
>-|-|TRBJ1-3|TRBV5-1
TGCGCCAGCAGCTTGGAAGGGGCGGGAGGAAACACCATATATTTT
CASSLEGAGGNTIYF
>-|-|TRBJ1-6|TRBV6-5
TGTGCCAGCCAGGTTCACTCCTATAATTCACCCCTCCACTTT
CASQVHSYNSPLHF
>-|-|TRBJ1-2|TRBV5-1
TGCGCCAGCAGCTACCCCACGGATGGCTACACCTTC
CASSYPTDGYTF
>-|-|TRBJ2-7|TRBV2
TGTGCCAGCAGTGATATGAGGGCCTCCGAGCAGTACTTC
CASSDMRASEQYF
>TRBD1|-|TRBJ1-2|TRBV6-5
TGTGCCAGCAACCCGACAGGGGGGTTCTATGGCTACACCTTC
CASNPTGGFYGYTF